The 32 T cell receptor beta chains in this list originate from one sample, sequenced in a study of blood T cells in healthy people across ages. A J-beta primer mix and a sample-barcoded 5' primer were used in a second PCR of roughly 6 to 11 cycles. One entry per CDR3 protein, called by TCRdb with MiXCR from the 5' RACE reads. Of roughly 1,100,000 distinct CDR3 sequences in the sample, around 25% are singletons; the top ten hold about 0.72%. The data also belong to a second study, concerning T cells of mothers and their children.

Material: blood. The source is a girl aged 2 to 10 in good health.

The J gene is TRBJ1-6, the V gene TRBV6-1, with D possibly being TRBD1 (6 bases). Trimming left V 2 bases short and J 9 bases short, with 23 bases between. The CDR3 is 18 residues long. The germline V gene encodes CDR1 MNHNS and CDR2 SASEGT. The CDR3 sequence: CASSEKGIRDTARSPLHF. CDR3 nucleotide sequence: TGTGCCAGCAGTGAAAAAGGGATTCGGGACACGGCTCGTTCACCCCTCCACTTT.

This chain connects TRBV29-1 to TRBJ2-3; tentatively, D is TRBD2 (5 bases). This CDR3 is 13 amino acids long. V gave up 3 bases and J gave up 2 bases, with 9 bases separating them. The germline V gene has CDR1 SQVTM and CDR2 ANQGSEA. Written as DNA, the CDR3 is TGCAGCGTTGACAGACGGGACACAGATACGCAGTATTTT. It translates to CSVDRRDTDTQYF.

V is TRBV5-1 and J is TRBJ2-5; the match to TRBD2 covers 14 bases. CDR1 is SGHRS and CDR2 is YFSETQ in the germline V gene. The J segment lost 4 bases and the V segment lost 5 bases, leaving 10 bases of the junction unmatched. The CDR3 is 17 residues long. This CDR3 reads CASRPGLAGVFVETQYF. CDR3 coding DNA: TGCGCCAGCAGGCCGGGACTAGCGGGAGTATTTGTAGAGACCCAGTACTTC.

This clonotype was recorded a few times. This sequence joins TRBV7-9 and TRBJ2-7, with D maybe TRBD1 (5 bases). Trimming removed 5 bases at V and 4 bases at J, with 21 bases between. The germline V gene has CDR1 SEHNR and CDR2 FQNEAQ (reference sequence). The CDR3 is 16 amino acids. In nucleotides, the CDR3 is TGTGCCAGCAGCCCCCAGGGTATTTCGGCTTTTTACGAGCAGTACTTC. It codes for CASSPQGISAFYEQYF.

The rearrangement joins TRBV4-3 to TRBJ2-5; D possibly uses TRBD1 or TRBD2 (6 bases each). The J call is uncertain, as TRBJ2-7 better fits the DNA end. Germline V gives CDR1 LGHNA, CDR2 YSLEER. This CDR3 comprises 15 residues. The CDR3 DNA follows: TGCGCCAGCAGCCAAGAGGCGGGACACTCCTACGAGCAGTACTTC. Its protein is CASSQEAGHSYEQYF.

The chain links TRBV7-2 to TRBJ1-4, with D uncertain. The CDR3 contains 17 residues. Trimming removed 0 bases from V and 4 bases from J, with 15 bases in between. Looked up from germline, CDR1 is SGHTA and CDR2 is FQGNSA. CDR3 loop: CASSLAVPQANNEKLFF. The DNA of the CDR3 is TGTGCCAGCAGCTTAGCGGTCCCCCAAGCAAATAATGAAAAACTGTTTTTT. The variable domain in full, completed from reference TRBV7-2 and TRBJ1-4, reads GAGVSQSPSNKVTEKGKDVELRCDPISGHTALYWYRQSLGQGLEFLIYFQGNSAPDKSGLPSDRFSAERTGGSVSTLTIQRTQQEDSAVYLCASSLAVPQANNEKLFFGSGTQLSVL.

The chain couples TRBV4-1 to TRBJ2-5; D remains ambiguous. The V end was cut by 2 bases, the J end by 2 bases, with 12 bases between. Germline V gene data show CDR1 as MGHRA and CDR2 as YSYEKL. This CDR3 is 15 amino acids long. The CDR3, as DNA: TGCGCCAGCAGCCAAAATGGACCGTGGCAAGAGACCCAGTACTTC. This encodes CASSQNGPWQETQYF.

The rearrangement links TRBV12-3 or TRBV12-4 to TRBJ2-7, with unresolved D. Trimming left V 8 bases short and J 7 bases short, with 12 bases between. This CDR3 contains 11 residues. CDR3 bases: TGTGCCAGCTGTACCGGTGGAGAGCAGTACTTC. It is translated as CASCTGGEQYF.

A few counts support this clonotype. The chain uses TRBV20-1 and TRBJ1-1; no reliable D call. Deletions cut 4 bases from V and 1 base from J, with 16 bases between. From germline, CDR1 is DFQATT and CDR2 SNEGSKA (reference sequence). The CDR3 spans 15 residues. The CDR3 protein is CSATKVEGWNTEAFF. The CDR3 DNA reads as TGCAGTGCTACCAAGGTGGAGGGCTGGAACACTGAAGCTTTCTTT.

The J gene is TRBJ1-2, the V gene TRBV27, with TRBD1 identical over 7 bases. Germline-derived CDR1 and CDR2 are MNHEY and SMNVEV (reference sequence). The CDR3 is 13 amino acids. The J segment lost 9 bases and the V segment lost 5 bases, leaving 9 bases of the junction unmatched. CDR3: CASSQGEGSSYTF. In DNA form, the CDR3 reads TGTGCCAGCAGTCAGGGGGAGGGTAGTAGCTACACCTTC.

The chain employs TRBV28 and TRBJ2-5; no definite D call. The J call could be wrong; TRBJ2-1 is a better fit for the DNA end. The germline V gene encodes CDR1 MDHEN and CDR2 SYDVKM. CDR3 length: 11 amino acids. CDR3 DNA sequence: TGTGCCAGCAGTGTCCTCGATGAGCAGTTCTTC. Translated: CASSVLDEQFF.

This clonotype came up a few times. The chain has TRBV12-3 or TRBV12-4 and TRBJ2-5; 8 nucleotides agree with TRBD2. The J call is uncertain, as TRBJ2-7 better fits the DNA end. The CDR3 totals 14 residues. The CDR3 sequence: CASSSGGSVYEQYF. CDR3 nucleotides: TGTGCCAGCAGTTCGGGGGGGTCGGTATACGAGCAGTACTTC.

This sequence joins TRBV14 and TRBJ2-1; the D gene is possibly TRBD1 (6 bases). V was clipped by 0 bases and J by 4 bases, with 19 bases between them. The CDR3 has 18 residues. Germline V gene sequence: CDR1 SGHDN, CDR2 FVKESK. CDR3 sequence reads: CASSQDPGGPILYNEQFF. The DNA of the CDR3 is TGTGCCAGCAGCCAAGATCCTGGGGGCCCCATATTGTACAATGAGCAGTTCTTC.

The chain has TRBV20-1 and TRBJ2-5; D gene unclear. CDR1 is DFQATT, CDR2 SNEGSKA, per germline (reference sequence). This CDR3 comprises 14 residues. Trimming took 1 base from V and 2 from J, leaving 11 bases between them. In DNA, the CDR3 is TGCAGTGCTAGAGTTTGGCCAATACAAGAGACCCAGTACTTC. Its protein is CSARVWPIQETQYF.

The chain employs TRBV6-1 and TRBJ1-6; TRBD1 matches 7 bases. The germline V gene encodes CDR1 MNHNS and CDR2 SASEGT. Trimming took 2 bases from V and 5 from J; bases not matched to a gene: 9. The CDR3 runs 17 residues. The CDR3 DNA reads TGTGCCAGCAGTGAACGGACAGGCGCTATTAATAATTCACCCCTCCACTTT. Translated, it gives CASSERTGAINNSPLHF.

This clonotype was seen a handful of times. The rearrangement links TRBV29-1 to TRBJ1-5; unclear D gene. The germline gives CDR1 SQVTM, CDR2 ANQGSEA. The V gene lost 4 bases and the J gene lost 0 bases, with 10 bases spanning the gap. The CDR3 covers 14 residues. The CDR3 DNA is TGCAGCGTTGGTAGTTCTTATAGCAATCAGCCCCAGCATTTT. Its translation is CSVGSSYSNQPQHF.

This clonotype was seen at least ten times. CDR3: CASSVDGGVDEQYF. The DNA for the CDR3 is TGTGCCAGCAGCGTAGATGGGGGTGTTGACGAGCAGTACTTC. The chain is built from TRBV9 and TRBJ2-7, with D perhaps being TRBD1 or TRBD2 (5 bases each). The CDR3 is made up of 14 amino acids. The V gene lost 0 bases and the J gene lost 5 bases, with 12 bases spanning the gap. Germline values: CDR1 SGDLS, CDR2 YYNGEE.

With respect to this clonotype: Possible read error: a much larger clone is one base away. V gene TRBV11-2 combines with J gene TRBJ1-4, with D hard to call. Germline loops: CDR1 SGHAT, CDR2 FQNNGV. The CDR3 is 15 residues long. The CDR3 region is CVSSSSGATNEKLFF. CDR3 sequence (DNA): TGTGTCAGCAGCTCCTCAGGTGCAACTAATGAAAAACTGTTTTTT.

The chain is built from TRBV28 and TRBJ2-5; perhaps TRBD1 as D (5 bases). The V end lost 5 bases, the J end lost 1 base, and 14 bases lay between the germline ends. CDR1 and CDR2 from the germline V gene are MDHEN and SYDVKM. The CDR3 totals 15 residues. The CDR3 here is CASSSPDRSQETQYF. In nucleotides, the CDR3 is TGTGCCAGCAGTAGTCCCGACAGAAGCCAAGAGACCCAGTACTTC.

The chain employs TRBV5-1 and TRBJ2-5; 9 bases are shared with TRBD2. The CDR3 consists of 16 residues. Germline V gene sequence: CDR1 SGHRS, CDR2 YFSETQ. V lost 4 bases and J lost 1; bases outside the gene matches: 8. The CDR3 sequence: CASSISGRSLQETQYF. CDR3 sequence (DNA): TGCGCCAGCAGCATAAGCGGGAGGAGTCTCCAAGAGACCCAGTACTTC.

Only a few counts were recorded for this clonotype. The chain is built from TRBV7-2 and TRBJ2-4; D remains ambiguous. V shed 4 bases and J shed 8 bases, with 15 bases lying between them. Germline V gene sequence: CDR1 SGHTA, CDR2 FQGNSA. The CDR3 contains 14 residues. CDR3 sequence reads: CASSWGGIADIQYF. For the CDR3, the DNA is TGTGCCAGCAGCTGGGGTGGTATAGCAGACATTCAGTACTTC.

The rearrangement joins TRBV20-1 to TRBJ2-5; perhaps TRBD1 as D (6 bases). CDR1 DFQATT and CDR2 SNEGSKA come from the germline V gene (reference sequence). Trimming cost V 5 bases and J 2 bases, with 12 bases left between them. CDR3 length: 13 amino acids. In DNA, the CDR3 is TGCAGTGCTGAGAACAGGGATCAAGAGACCCAGTACTTC. It codes for CSAENRDQETQYF.

This clonotype was observed a few times. The chain uses TRBV2 and TRBJ2-5; no firm D call. V was clipped by 2 bases and J by 2 bases, with 9 bases between them. Germline V gene sequence: CDR1 SNHLY, CDR2 FYNNEI. There are 14 residues in the CDR3. The chain's CDR3 is CASSERAAQETQYF. The CDR3, as DNA: TGTGCCAGCAGTGAACGGGCGGCACAAGAGACCCAGTACTTC. The whole variable domain, filled in from reference TRBV2 and TRBJ2-5, reads EPEVTQTPSHQVTQMGQEVILRCVPISNHLYFYWYRQILGQKVEFLVSFYNNEISEKSEIFDDQFSVERPDGSNFTLKIRSTKLEDSAMYFCASSERAAQETQYFGPGTRLLVL.

This clonotype was counted a few times. The chain is built from TRBV7-2 and TRBJ1-6; D is uncertain. The V gene's germline CDR1 is SGHTA and CDR2 FQGNSA. Trimming pared 4 bases from V and 6 bases from J, leaving 10 bases between. The CDR3 runs 14 residues. The CDR3 region has the DNA TGTGCCAGCAGCTCCGCCTCAATTAATTCACCCCTCCACTTT. Translating it yields CASSSASINSPLHF.

The chain has TRBV2 and TRBJ2-1; D perhaps matches TRBD2 (7 bases). Germline loops: CDR1 SNHLY, CDR2 FYNNEI. This CDR3 is built from 13 residues. V shed 7 bases and J shed 6 bases, with 13 bases lying between them. CDR3 sequence: CASIEGGRNEQFF. The CDR3 coding sequence is TGTGCCAGCATTGAGGGGGGGCGCAATGAGCAGTTCTTC.

This clonotype was seen only a few times. This chain joins TRBV14 and TRBJ2-5; no definite D call. CDR3 length equals 12 residues. The V gene lost 5 bases and the J gene lost 5 bases, with 9 bases spanning the gap. Per germline, CDR1 SGHDN and CDR2 FVKESK. Here the CDR3 DNA reads TGTGCCAGCAGCTACCAACGGGAGACCCAGTACTTC. Encoded protein: CASSYQRETQYF.

A few counts support this clonotype. This chain uses TRBV4-3 with TRBJ2-5; TRBD1 matches 7 bases. With 6 bases clipped from V and 3 bases from J, the junction kept 4 bases outside the gene matches. This CDR3 has 13 amino acids. Germline CDR1 LGHNA, CDR2 YSLEER. The CDR3 protein is CASSQGVEETQYF. As DNA, the CDR3 is TGCGCCAGCAGTCAGGGGGTGGAAGAGACCCAGTACTTC.

The chain combines TRBV27 with TRBJ1-1; D gene uncertain. Trimming cost V 3 bases and J 1 base, with 15 bases left between them. This CDR3 spans 16 amino acids. Germline loops: CDR1 MNHEY, CDR2 SMNVEV (reference sequence). The CDR3: CASSFPDQLPNTEAFF. CDR3 sequence (DNA): TGTGCCAGCAGTTTCCCAGATCAACTACCGAACACTGAAGCTTTCTTT.

J is TRBJ2-5 and V is TRBV2, with 8 bases aligning to TRBD2. The trim removed 6 bases at V and 5 bases at J, leaving 11 bases unmatched. CDR3 length: 15 amino acids. Germline V gene sequence: CDR1 SNHLY, CDR2 FYNNEI. CDR3 region: CASRYMRGARETQYF. The CDR3 coding sequence is TGTGCCAGCAGATACATGCGGGGGGCTCGTGAGACCCAGTACTTC.

The chain has TRBV11-1 and TRBJ2-3; weak D call: TRBD1 (5 bases). V was cut by 8 bases and J by 3 bases, with 15 bases left in between. The germline V gene encodes CDR1 SGHAT and CDR2 FQDESV (reference sequence). The CDR3 is 14 residues long. CDR3 region: CASSTDRVTDTQYF. The CDR3 region has the DNA TGTGCCAGCTCGACAGACAGAGTTACAGATACGCAGTATTTT. Full variable domain (remainder filled in from reference TRBV11-1 and TRBJ2-3): EAEVAQSPRYKITEKSQAVAFWCDPISGHATLYWYRQILGQGPELLVQFQDESVVDDSQLPKDRFSAERLKGVDSTLKIQPAELGDSAMYLCASSTDRVTDTQYFGPGTRLTVL.

The J gene is TRBJ2-5, the V gene TRBV7-2, with 8 bases identical to TRBD2. CDR1 and CDR2 (germline): SGHTA, FQGNSA. V gave up 5 bases and J gave up 4 bases; unmatched junction bases: 12. The CDR3 loop spans 16 amino acids. The CDR3 bases are TGTGCCAGCAGCCTAGAGTACGGGGGGGTCGCAGAGACCCAGTACTTC. It yields the protein CASSLEYGGVAETQYF.

This clonotype was observed a handful of times. V gene TRBV28 combines with J gene TRBJ1-5; tentatively, D is TRBD1 (5 bases). The V and J ends lost 4 bases and 1 base respectively, with 8 bases between them. The CDR3 extends over 14 amino acids. Germline V lookup: CDR1 MDHEN, CDR2 SYDVKM. The DNA for the CDR3 is TGTGCCAGCAGTTACAGGATAAGCAATCAGCCCCAGCATTTT. Protein sequence: CASSYRISNQPQHF.